What follows are 19 T cell receptor beta chains derived from one specimen sequenced in a study of cytomegalovirus exposure and HLA in healthy donors. Profiling relied on immunoSEQ multiplex PCR, and the TCRdb table lists in-frame clones only, not all of them. This table holds over 55,000 clones, around 96% found once. Sample: PBMCs. Receptors originate from a man younger than 35 in good health and CMV-seronegative.

The J gene is TRBJ2-2, the V gene TRBV5-1; TRBD1 matches 7 bases. The V segment lost 2 bases and the J segment 2 bases; nucleotides outside the gene matches: 9. CDR1 and CDR2 from the germline V gene are SGHRS and YFSETQ. The CDR3 is 17 residues long. The CDR3 is CASSLQTGSINTGELFF. DNA for the CDR3: TGCGCCAGCAGCTTACAGACAGGGTCAATAAACACCGGGGAGCTGTTTTTT.

V and J are TRBV7-2 and TRBJ2-7, with TRBD1 matching 9 bases. V gave up 5 bases and J gave up 4 bases; unmatched junction bases: 6. Germline loops: CDR1 SGHTA, CDR2 FQGNSA. The CDR3 runs to 14 residues. CDR3 coding DNA: TGTGCCAGCAGCGCGGACAGGGGAACGTACGAGCAGTACTTC. Residues: CASSADRGTYEQYF. Combining the CDR3 with reference TRBV7-2 and TRBJ2-7 gives the whole variable domain GAGVSQSPSNKVTEKGKDVELRCDPISGHTALYWYRQSLGQGLEFLIYFQGNSAPDKSGLPSDRFSAERTGGSVSTLTIQRTQQEDSAVYLCASSADRGTYEQYFGPGTRLTVT.

This chain uses TRBV6-4 with TRBJ2-1, with D maybe TRBD1 (6 bases). The germline V gene has CDR1 MRHNA and CDR2 SNTAGT. This CDR3 contains 16 residues. V was shortened by 8 bases and J by 0 bases, with 17 bases between the two germline ends. The CDR3 coding sequence is TGTGCCAGCCCAGCGAGGGGACATCTCTCCTACAATGAGCAGTTCTTC. This gives the protein CASPARGHLSYNEQFF.

A single count supports this clone. V and J are TRBV18 and TRBJ2-7; tentative D call: TRBD1 (5 bases). Germline loops: CDR1 KGHSH, CDR2 LQKENI. This CDR3 is 12 amino acids long. The V and J ends lost 6 bases and 3 bases respectively, with 9 bases between them. The chain's CDR3 is CASSSDIYEQYF. The CDR3 DNA reads TGTGCCAGCTCCTCGGACATCTACGAGCAGTACTTC.

The chain joins TRBV5-4 to TRBJ2-7; 9 bases are shared with TRBD1. The germline gives CDR1 SGHNT, CDR2 YYREEE (reference sequence). V trimming: 1 base; J trimming: 6 bases; junction bases outside the gene matches: 5. The CDR3 is made up of 14 amino acids. The CDR3 sequence: CASSLMDRGREQYF. The CDR3, as DNA: TGTGCCAGCAGCTTGATGGACAGGGGTCGCGAGCAGTACTTC. Using reference TRBV5-4 and TRBJ2-7 for the parts outside the CDR3, the full variable domain is ETGVTQSPTHLIKTRGQQVTLRCSSQSGHNTVSWYQQALGQGPQFIFQYYREEENGRGNFPPRFSGLQFPNYSSELNVNALELDDSALYLCASSLMDRGREQYFGPGTRLTVT.

This chain links TRBV7-9 with TRBJ2-5; a weak D match, TRBD1 (5 bases). Germline assignment: CDR1 SEHNR and CDR2 FQNEAQ (reference sequence). The CDR3 is made up of 15 amino acids. The V end lost 1 base, the J end lost 2 bases, and 11 bases lay between the germline ends. The CDR3 DNA follows: TGTGCCAGCAGCTTAGGGGCAGGGCTACAAGAGACCCAGTACTTC. This codes for CASSLGAGLQETQYF.

The V and J genes are TRBV6-5 and TRBJ1-4; possibly TRBD1 for D (5 bases). V was clipped by 0 bases and J by 10 bases, with 15 bases between them. CDR3 size: 15 residues. Germline V CDR1 and CDR2: MNHEY, SVGAGI. In DNA form, the CDR3 reads TGTGCCAGCAGTTACTCGGGACTAAATTCTGGAAAACTGTTTTTT. Translation gives CASSYSGLNSGKLFF.

The chain couples TRBV11-2 to TRBJ2-3; 11 bases are a match to TRBD1. Germline lookup yields CDR1 SGHAT and CDR2 FQNNGV. Trimming cost V 8 bases and J 6 bases; bases outside gene matches: 4. This CDR3 spans 13 amino acids. The CDR3 DNA is TGTGCCAGCGGACAGGGGGCGGGGGATACGCAGTATTTT. Amino acid sequence: CASGQGAGDTQYF. Complete variable domain (other parts from reference TRBV11-2 and TRBJ2-3): EAGVAQSPRYKIIEKRQSVAFWCNPISGHATLYWYQQILGQGPKLLIQFQNNGVVDDSQLPKDRFSAERLKGVDSTLKIQPAKLEDSAVYLCASGQGAGDTQYFGPGTRLTVL.

The chain couples TRBV30 to TRBJ2-7; maybe TRBD1 (6 bases). This CDR3 has 13 residues. Trimming cost V 0 bases and J 3 bases, with 9 bases left between them. CDR1 is GTSNPN, CDR2 SVGIG, per germline (reference sequence). CDR3 protein: CAWSVAGVYEQYF. CDR3 DNA sequence: TGTGCCTGGAGTGTCGCAGGGGTCTACGAGCAGTACTTC.

This chain uses TRBV10-3 with TRBJ2-1, with 10 bases identical to TRBD2. Per the germline V gene, CDR1 is ENHRY and CDR2 is SYGVKD. The trim removed 6 bases at V and 2 bases at J, leaving 7 bases unmatched. The CDR3 contains 16 residues. Written as DNA, the CDR3 is TGTGCCATCAGGGGAGATACTAGCGGGGCCTACAATGAGCAGTTCTTC. Protein: CAIRGDTSGAYNEQFF.

This chain connects TRBV7-9 to TRBJ2-7, with TRBD1 matching 7 bases. Unmatched junction bases numbered 10, after V lost 5 bases and J lost 0 bases. This CDR3 comprises 16 residues. Germline CDR1 and CDR2: SEHNR and FQNEAQ (reference sequence). CDR3 coding DNA: TGTGCCAGCAGCCCTCTCCCCGGGACAGACTCCTACGAGCAGTACTTC. Translation gives CASSPLPGTDSYEQYF.

The chain combines TRBV7-2 with TRBJ2-3, with 10 bases lining up with TRBD2. The germline V gene encodes CDR1 SGHTA and CDR2 FQGNSA. The CDR3 spans 17 residues. V was pared by 4 bases and J by 0 bases, with 7 bases of the junction left unmatched. CDR3 protein: CASSSIAGGYSTDTQYF. DNA of the CDR3: TGTGCCAGCAGCTCTATAGCGGGAGGTTATAGCACAGATACGCAGTATTTT. Complete variable domain (other parts from reference TRBV7-2 and TRBJ2-3): GAGVSQSPSNKVTEKGKDVELRCDPISGHTALYWYRQSLGQGLEFLIYFQGNSAPDKSGLPSDRFSAERTGGSVSTLTIQRTQQEDSAVYLCASSSIAGGYSTDTQYFGPGTRLTVL.

DNA for the CDR3: TGTGCCAGCAACCAACAGCGGGCCCAAGAGACCCAGTACTTC. It encodes CASNQQRAQETQYF. The chain is built from TRBV7-9 and TRBJ2-5; D might be TRBD2 (6 bases). Germline V gene lookup returns CDR1 SEHNR and CDR2 FQNEAQ (reference sequence). The ends were cut back, 7 bases at V and 1 base at J, with 13 bases in the middle. CDR3 length: 14 amino acids. The complete variable domain, with remaining parts taken from reference TRBV7-9 and TRBJ2-5, reads DTGVSQNPRHKITKRGQNVTFRCDPISEHNRLYWYRQTLGQGPEFLTYFQNEAQLEKSRLLSDRFSAERPKGSFSTLEIQRTEQGDSAMYLCASNQQRAQETQYFGPGTRLLVL.

The chain recombines TRBV27 with TRBJ2-7; 8 nucleotides line up with TRBD2. Losses at the gene ends were 2 bases for V and 5 bases for J; bases not matched to a gene: 17. The CDR3 is 18 amino acids. Germline CDR1 is MNHEY and CDR2 is SMNVEV (reference sequence). CDR3 nucleotide sequence: TGTGCCAGCAGTTTAAGCGGGAGATTAGCTTTGGACGTCCACGAGCAGTACTTC. It yields the protein CASSLSGRLALDVHEQYF.

This chain connects TRBV29-1 to TRBJ1-5, with D perhaps matching TRBD1 (6 bases). From germline, CDR1 is SQVTM and CDR2 ANQGSEA. The CDR3 length is 14 residues. Trimming removed 3 bases from V and 1 base from J, with 10 bases in between. CDR3 region: CSVDTGLSNQPQHF. The CDR3 DNA is TGCAGCGTTGACACAGGGCTGAGCAATCAGCCCCAGCATTTT.

The chain employs TRBV30 and TRBJ1-1; tentatively, D is TRBD1 (5 bases). CDR3 length: 16 amino acids. CDR1 is GTSNPN and CDR2 is SVGIG in the germline V gene (reference sequence). Between the trimmed V and J ends, which lost 0 bases and 5 bases, there was a span of 19 bases. CDR3 nucleotide sequence: TGTGCCTGGAGTGTAACCGCGCAGGGAAGTTTGACTGAAGCTTTCTTT. Amino acids: CAWSVTAQGSLTEAFF. Variable domain in full (rest from reference TRBV30 and TRBJ1-1): SQTIHQWPATLVQPVGSPLSLECTVEGTSNPNLYWYRQAAGRGLQLLFYSVGIGQISSEVPQNLSASRPQDRQFILSSKKLLLSDSGFYLCAWSVTAQGSLTEAFFGQGTRLTVV.

The genes are TRBV28 and TRBJ2-7; D unresolved. Germline V gives CDR1 MDHEN, CDR2 SYDVKM. The CDR3 covers 12 residues. Trimming removed 2 bases at V and 4 bases at J, with 6 bases between. The CDR3 protein is CASSLGGYEQYF. Written as DNA, the CDR3 is TGTGCCAGCAGTTTAGGCGGATACGAGCAGTACTTC.

The V and J genes are TRBV11-3 and TRBJ2-7; D is possibly TRBD2 (6 bases). The germline V gene encodes CDR1 SGHNT and CDR2 YENEEA. This CDR3 is 13 amino acids long. Trimming pared 2 bases from V and 1 base from J, leaving 6 bases between. CDR3 nucleotide sequence: TGTGCCAGCAGCTTACGGGAGTCCTACGAGCAGTACTTC. Amino acids: CASSLRESYEQYF.

The chain combines TRBV28 with TRBJ2-5; D is unclear. Trimming left V 5 bases short and J 2 bases short, with 12 bases between. Germline loops: CDR1 MDHEN, CDR2 SYDVKM. This CDR3 is 14 amino acids long. The CDR3 spells CASSPPRGQETQYF. The CDR3 DNA reads TGTGCCAGCAGTCCCCCCCGAGGACAAGAGACCCAGTACTTC.